The clone carrying this T cell receptor beta chain was seen at least ten times. Its specificity is not known. The data were obtained in a study of blood T cells in healthy people across ages. Regarding the study as a whole: Per-million-T-cell TCR beta diversity fell roughly linearly with age.

A second PCR of 7 to 11 cycles used a sample-barcoded 5' primer and a J-beta primer mix. TCRdb reanalysed the 5' RACE reads using MiXCR and keeps one entry per CDR3 protein. In the table there are about 1,500,000 distinct CDR3 sequences, about 30% of which are singletons. Trimming stripped 6 bases from V and 7 bases from J, with 10 bases between. Per the germline V gene, CDR1 is MNHEY and CDR2 is SVGAGI. CDR3 length: 11 amino acids. The receptor was derived from a woman in her twenties or thirties in good health. Specimen: blood. The chain has TRBV6-5 and TRBJ2-7, with a tentative D call TRBD2 (6 bases). CDR3 loop: CASSSAGEQYF. The CDR3 DNA is TGTGCCAGCAGCTCCGCGGGGGAGCAGTACTTC.